The clone carrying this T cell receptor beta chain appeared a few times. The CDR3 sequence is 15 residues long. From germline, CDR1 is SGDLS and CDR2 YYNGEE. With V trimmed by 0 bases and J by 4 bases, 5 bases remained unmatched. These data belong to a study of blood T cell repertoires in COVID-19. Study in general: From the United States, Italy and Spain came samples of acute and convalescent COVID-19. PBMCs, B-cell-depleted T cells, or T cells were the source of the cDNA or gDNA that made up the material.

Researchers sorted participants into cohorts using their self-reported clinical history. TCRdb keeps only in-frame clones here, not all; method: immunoSEQ multiplex PCR. There are about 350,000 clones in the sample; roughly 87% occur only once, and 0.9% to 1.2% lies in the top ten. The TCR originated in a woman aged 25 to 39 who had recovered from COVID-19. The V and J genes are TRBV9 and TRBJ1-1; 8 bases line up with TRBD1. Sample: PBMCs or T cells enriched from blood (not recorded which). The CDR3 protein is CASSVEPGGPTEAFF. In DNA, the CDR3 is TGTGCCAGCAGCGTAGAACCAGGGGGCCCCACTGAAGCTTTCTTT. The full variable domain, with the rest looked up from reference TRBV9 and TRBJ1-1, is DSGVTQTPKHLITATGQRVTLRCSPRSGDLSVYWYQQSLDQGLQFLIQYYNGEERAKGNILERFSAQQFPDLHSELNLSSLELGDSALYFCASSVEPGGPTEAFFGQGTRLTVV.